This is a list of T cell receptor beta chains from one sample in a study of T cells in Graves' hyperthyroidism and ophthalmopathy. Each CDR3 protein is one row after TCRdb ran MiXCR on the multiplex PCR reads. Of fewer than 250,000 distinct CDR3 sequences listed, roughly 17% were seen once; the top ten hold 28%. Specimen: blood. These receptors originate from a woman in her late teens or twenties with Graves' ophthalmopathy. The CDR3 runs from the conserved cysteine through the conserved F or W. A D gene is named only where the DNA matches it firmly. The size of a clone is reported for some rows only, either as once, few or many, or as a class for expanded clones.

length | size | J | D | V | CDR3 | DNA
15 | - | TRBJ2-2 | - | TRBV19 | CASTPRGGNTGELFF | TGTGCCAGTACCCCCAGGGGAGGGAACACCGGGGAGCTGTTTTTT
9 | many | TRBJ2-7 | - | TRBV20-1 | CSAGYEQYF | TGCAGTGCGGGCTACGAGCAGTACTTC
17 | many | TRBJ2-7 | - | TRBV5-8 | CASSADPTGASSYEQYF | TGTGCCAGCAGCGCTGACCCGACAGGCGCCAGCTCCTACGAGCAGTACTTC
15 | many | TRBJ2-3 | - | TRBV7-2 | CASSLVYQRTDTQYF | TGTGCCAGCAGCTTAGTGTACCAACGCACAGATACGCAGTATTTT
15 | many | TRBJ1-2 | - | TRBV7-8 | CASSINRDGNYGYTF | TGTGCCAGCAGCATAAACCGGGACGGAAACTATGGCTACACCTTC
14 | - | TRBJ2-7 | - | TRBV5-8 | CASSLGTAWDEQYF | TGTGCCAGCAGCTTGGGGACTGCCTGGGACGAGCAGTACTTC
13 | many | TRBJ1-2 | - | TRBV6-1 | CASTKGGNYGYTF | TGTGCCAGCACTAAGGGGGGTAACTATGGCTACACCTTC
13 | many | TRBJ1-2 | - | TRBV30 | CAYQKALNYGYTF | TGTGCCTATCAGAAGGCCCTGAACTATGGCTACACCTTC
13 | many | TRBJ2-5 | TRBD1 | TRBV20-1 | CSARGTGRETQYF | TGCAGTGCTAGGGGGACAGGTCGAGAGACCCAGTACTTC
16 | - | TRBJ2-4 | TRBD1 | TRBV20-1 | CSARVLQGLAKNIQYF | TGCAGTGCTAGAGTCCTACAGGGGCTAGCCAAAAACATTCAGTACTTC
14 | - | TRBJ2-1 | TRBD1 | TRBV11-1 | CASNPGGGHNEQFF | TGTGCCAGCAACCCAGGGGGCGGACACAATGAGCAGTTCTTC
13 | many | TRBJ2-1 | - | TRBV7-9 | CASSRVGSHEQFF | TGTGCCAGCAGTAGAGTCGGGAGTCATGAGCAGTTCTTC
12 | many | TRBJ2-7 | - | TRBV7-9 | CASTGSGHEQYF | TGTGCCAGCACAGGTTCCGGCCACGAGCAGTACTTC
13 | once | TRBJ1-1 | - | TRBV19 | CASSGQGYTEAFF | TGTGCCAGTAGTGGCCAGGGTTACACTGAAGCTTTCTTT
17 | - | TRBJ2-7 | - | TRBV7-9 | CASSLGAGRKDSDEQYF | TGTGCCAGCAGCTTAGGTGCGGGACGGAAAGATTCGGACGAGCAGTACTTC
14 | - | TRBJ1-1 | - | TRBV19 | CASSIRPRNTEAFF | TGTGCCAGTAGTATTAGACCGAGGAACACTGAAGCTTTCTTT
14 | many | TRBJ2-7 | - | TRBV5-1 | CASSLAGQPHEQYF | TGCGCCAGCAGCTTGGCCGGCCAACCCCACGAGCAGTACTTC
13 | many | TRBJ1-2 | TRBD1 | TRBV20-1 | CSARAGTGHGYTF | TGCAGTGCTAGAGCAGGGACAGGACATGGCTACACCTTC